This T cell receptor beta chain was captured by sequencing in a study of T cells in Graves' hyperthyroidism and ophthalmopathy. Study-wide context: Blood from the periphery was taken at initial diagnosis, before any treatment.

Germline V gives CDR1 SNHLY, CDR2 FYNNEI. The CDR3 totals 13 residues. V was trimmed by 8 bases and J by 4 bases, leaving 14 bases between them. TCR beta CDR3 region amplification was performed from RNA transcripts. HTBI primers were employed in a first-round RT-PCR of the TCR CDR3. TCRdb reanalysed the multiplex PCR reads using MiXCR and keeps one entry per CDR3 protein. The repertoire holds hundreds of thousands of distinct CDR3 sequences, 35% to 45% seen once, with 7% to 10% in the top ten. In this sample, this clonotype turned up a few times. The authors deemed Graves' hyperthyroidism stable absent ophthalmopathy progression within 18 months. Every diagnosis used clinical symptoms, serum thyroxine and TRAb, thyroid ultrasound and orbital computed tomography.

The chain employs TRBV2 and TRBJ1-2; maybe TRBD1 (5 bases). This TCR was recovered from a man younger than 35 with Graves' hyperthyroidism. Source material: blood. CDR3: CASGPQGLYGYTF. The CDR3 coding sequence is TGTGCCAGCGGACCCCAGGGCCTCTATGGCTACACCTTC.